The 9 T cell receptor beta chains listed next were all sequenced from one sample in a study of identical twins. TCRdb re-analysed the 5' RACE reads in MiXCR, keeping a single row per CDR3 protein. Seen here are hundreds of thousands of distinct CDR3 sequences, 21% observed once, and the top ten hold around 4.4%. These data were also filed under a second study, of T cells expressing NK-cell markers.

The sequencing input was PBMCs. The source is a young woman in good health.

This clonotype was seen more than once but under ten times. The chain combines TRBV7-9 with TRBJ2-7; 8 bases are a match to TRBD1. The CDR3 loop spans 16 amino acids. Trimming took 5 bases from V and 2 from J; bases not matched to a gene: 11. Germline CDR1 and CDR2: SEHNR and FQNEAQ (reference sequence). In DNA, the CDR3 is TGTGCCAGCAGCGTAGGGACAGGAGGACGAACCTACGAGCAGTACTTC. Protein product: CASSVGTGGRTYEQYF.

This clonotype has just a few counts. The chain employs TRBV3-1 and TRBJ2-1; D uncertain. Germline V lookup: CDR1 LGHDT, CDR2 YNNKEL (reference sequence). The V gene lost 0 bases and the J gene lost 9 bases, with 6 bases spanning the gap. The CDR3 totals 12 residues. The CDR3 reads CASSQEGPEQFF. The CDR3 bases are TGTGCCAGCAGCCAAGAAGGGCCTGAGCAGTTCTTC.

This clonotype was seen a handful of times. V usage is TRBV6-2 or TRBV6-3 and J usage is TRBJ2-4, with D maybe TRBD1 (6 bases). V was clipped by 5 bases and J by 9 bases, with 11 bases between them. CDR3 length equals 12 residues. In germline, CDR1 is MNHEY, CDR2 SVGEGT. The CDR3 loop reads CASSPTGSIQYF. The DNA of the CDR3 is TGTGCCAGCAGTCCTACAGGGTCCATTCAGTACTTC.

In this sample, this clonotype turned up a few times. The chain recombines TRBV6-1 with TRBJ2-1, with TRBD2 matching over 8 bases. The CDR3 contains 14 residues. Trimming cost V 7 bases and J 10 bases; bases outside gene matches: 12. In germline, CDR1 is MNHNS, CDR2 SASEGT. As DNA, the CDR3 is TGTGCCAGCAAATCCGGGACTCCGGGAGGGGAGCAGTTCTTC. Protein sequence: CASKSGTPGGEQFF.

This chain connects TRBV7-2 to TRBJ2-4, with a weak D call TRBD2 (5 bases). The CDR3 is 14 residues long. Deletions cut 1 base from V and 7 bases from J, with 11 bases between. Looked up from germline, CDR1 is SGHTA and CDR2 is FQGNSA. CDR3 nucleotides: TGTGCCAGCAGCTTAGATCGGGGTGGTAACATTCAGTACTTC. Its protein is CASSLDRGGNIQYF.

This chain links TRBV20-1 with TRBJ2-2, with 8 positions matching TRBD2. The CDR3 loop spans 15 amino acids. Germline V gene data show CDR1 as DFQATT and CDR2 as SNEGSKA (reference sequence). V lost 1 base and J lost 5; bases outside the gene matches: 6. The CDR3 region is CSARGLAGRTGELFF. Here the CDR3 DNA reads TGCAGTGCTAGAGGGCTAGCGGGTAGGACCGGGGAGCTGTTTTTT.

This clonotype came up a few times. The rearrangement links TRBV29-1 to TRBJ1-1; D gene unclear. Trimming took 4 bases from V and 5 from J, leaving 11 bases between them. Per germline, CDR1 SQVTM and CDR2 ANQGSEA. CDR3 length equals 12 residues. CDR3 in DNA: TGCAGCGTTGGGATAGGGCGGACTGAAGCTTTCTTT. Amino acids: CSVGIGRTEAFF.

The J gene is TRBJ1-1, the V gene TRBV5-1; the D is unclear. The CDR3 is 14 amino acids. The ends were cut back, 4 bases at V and 6 bases at J, with 16 bases in the middle. Germline CDR1 reads SGHRS; CDR2 reads YFSETQ. The CDR3 DNA is TGCGCCAGCAGCCCCGTCGAGTCAAGGGCTGAAGCTTTCTTT. Translated, it gives CASSPVESRAEAFF.

At least ten counts were recorded for this clonotype. The chain links TRBV6-5 to TRBJ2-2; no clear D. The CDR3 consists of 11 residues. Trimming removed 4 bases at V and 7 bases at J, with 4 bases between. The germline CDR1 and CDR2 sequences are MNHEY and SVGAGI. The CDR3 loop is CASSFGGELFF. Here the CDR3 DNA reads TGTGCCAGCAGTTTCGGCGGGGAGCTGTTTTTT.